The T cell receptor beta chain described here comes from a study of cytomegalovirus exposure and HLA in healthy donors. Whereas donors were nominally healthy upon sampling, unrecorded immune exposures were probable. This CDR3 has 16 residues. Germline V lookup: CDR1 MGHDK, CDR2 SYGVNS. V was clipped by 4 bases and J by 6 bases; unmatched bases: 8. Primers included in the PCR were 60 Vbeta and 13 Jbeta primers. Method: immunoSEQ multiplex PCR; TCRdb's copy keeps in-frame clones and lacks some. The sample consists of some 200,000 clones, more than 85% of them appearing once. The chain recombines TRBV25-1 with TRBJ2-2, with 10 bases aligning to TRBD1. The sample taken for sequencing was PBMCs. The sequence was obtained from a woman aged 18-29 years in good health and CMV-seronegative. CDR3 DNA: TGTGCCAGCAGTGCTCCTTTCGGACAGGGGGCCGGGGAGCTGTTTTTT. Translation gives CASSAPFGQGAGELFF.